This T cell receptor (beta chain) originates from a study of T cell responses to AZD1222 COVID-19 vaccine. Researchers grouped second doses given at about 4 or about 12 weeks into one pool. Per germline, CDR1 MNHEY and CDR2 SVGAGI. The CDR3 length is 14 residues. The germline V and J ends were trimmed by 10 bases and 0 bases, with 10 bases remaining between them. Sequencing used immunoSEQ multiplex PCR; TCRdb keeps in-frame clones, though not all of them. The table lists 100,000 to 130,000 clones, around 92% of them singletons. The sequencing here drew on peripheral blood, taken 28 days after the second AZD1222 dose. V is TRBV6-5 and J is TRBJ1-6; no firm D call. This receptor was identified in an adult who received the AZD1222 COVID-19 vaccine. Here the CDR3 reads CATKPSSYNSPLHF. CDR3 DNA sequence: TGTGCCACCAAACCTAGCTCCTATAATTCACCCCTCCACTTT.